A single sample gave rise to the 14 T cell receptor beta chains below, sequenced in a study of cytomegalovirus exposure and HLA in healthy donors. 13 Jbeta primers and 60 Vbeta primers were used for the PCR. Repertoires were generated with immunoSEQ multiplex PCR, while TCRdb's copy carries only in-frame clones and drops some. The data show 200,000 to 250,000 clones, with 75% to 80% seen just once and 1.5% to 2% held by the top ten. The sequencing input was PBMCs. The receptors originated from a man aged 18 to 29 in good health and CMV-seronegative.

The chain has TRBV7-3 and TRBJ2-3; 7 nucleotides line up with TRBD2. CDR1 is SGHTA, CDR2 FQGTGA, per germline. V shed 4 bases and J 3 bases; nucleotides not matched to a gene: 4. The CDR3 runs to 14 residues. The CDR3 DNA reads TGTGCCAGCAGCTCCCTGGGGGGGACAGATACGCAGTATTTT. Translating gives CASSSLGGTDTQYF. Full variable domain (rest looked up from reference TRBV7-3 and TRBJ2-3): GAGVSQTPSNKVTEKGKYVELRCDPISGHTALYWYRQSLGQGPEFLIYFQGTGAADDSGLPNDRFFAVRPEGSVSTLKIQRTERGDSAVYLCASSSLGGTDTQYFGPGTRLTVL.

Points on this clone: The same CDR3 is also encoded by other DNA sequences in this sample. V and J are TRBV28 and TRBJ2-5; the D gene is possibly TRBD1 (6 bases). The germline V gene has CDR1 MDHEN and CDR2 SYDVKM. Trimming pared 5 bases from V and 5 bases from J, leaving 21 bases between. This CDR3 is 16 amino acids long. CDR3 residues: CASSPLRQAKGETQYF. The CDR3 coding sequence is TGTGCCAGCAGTCCTTTACGACAGGCCAAGGGGGAGACCCAGTACTTC.

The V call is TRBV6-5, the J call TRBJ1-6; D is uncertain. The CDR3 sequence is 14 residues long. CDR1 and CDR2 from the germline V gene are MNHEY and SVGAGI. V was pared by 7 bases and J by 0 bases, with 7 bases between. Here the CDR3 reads CASTPLSYNSPLHF. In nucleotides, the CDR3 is TGTGCCAGCACCCCACTCTCCTATAATTCACCCCTCCACTTT.

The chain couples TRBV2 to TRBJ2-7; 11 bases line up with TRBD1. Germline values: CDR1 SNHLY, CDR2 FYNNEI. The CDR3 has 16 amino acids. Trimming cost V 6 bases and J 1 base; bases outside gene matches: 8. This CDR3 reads CASRGSGQGVSYEQYF. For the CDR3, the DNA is TGTGCCAGCAGGGGTTCGGGACAGGGGGTTTCCTACGAGCAGTACTTC.

CDR3 nucleotide sequence: TGCAGTGCTAGAACAGGGCAGCCCCAGCATTTT. Residues: CSARTGQPQHF. The rearrangement links TRBV20-1 to TRBJ1-5; the D gene is possibly TRBD1 (6 bases). V was pared by 2 bases and J by 7 bases, with 6 bases between. The germline V gene has CDR1 DFQATT and CDR2 SNEGSKA (reference sequence). This CDR3 comprises 11 residues.

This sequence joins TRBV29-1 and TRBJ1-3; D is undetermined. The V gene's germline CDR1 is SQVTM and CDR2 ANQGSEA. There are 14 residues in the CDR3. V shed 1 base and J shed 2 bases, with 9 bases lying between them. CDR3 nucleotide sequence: TGCAGCGTTGAAGGGACTAGCACTGGAAACACCATATATTTT. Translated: CSVEGTSTGNTIYF.

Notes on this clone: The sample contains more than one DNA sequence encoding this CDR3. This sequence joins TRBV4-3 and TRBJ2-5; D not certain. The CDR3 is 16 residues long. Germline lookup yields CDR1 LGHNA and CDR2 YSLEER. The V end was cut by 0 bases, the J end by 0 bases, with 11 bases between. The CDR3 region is CASSQEAGLYQETQYF. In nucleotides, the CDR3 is TGCGCCAGCAGCCAAGAGGCCGGGTTGTACCAAGAGACCCAGTACTTC.

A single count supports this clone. The CDR3: CASRETSGGHYEQYF. The CDR3 bases are TGTGCCAGCAGGGAGACTAGCGGGGGGCACTACGAGCAGTACTTC. The genes are TRBV2 and TRBJ2-5, with TRBD2 matching 13 bases. The assigned J gene may be wrong: the sequence end matches TRBJ2-7 better. Germline-derived CDR1 and CDR2 are SNHLY and FYNNEI. This CDR3 comprises 15 residues.

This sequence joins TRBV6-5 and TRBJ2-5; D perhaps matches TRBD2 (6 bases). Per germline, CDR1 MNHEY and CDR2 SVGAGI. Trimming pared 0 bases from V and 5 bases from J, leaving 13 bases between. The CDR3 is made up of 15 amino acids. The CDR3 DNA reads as TGTGCCAGCAGTTACTCGACTAGTCATGGGGAGACCCAGTACTTC. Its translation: CASSYSTSHGETQYF.

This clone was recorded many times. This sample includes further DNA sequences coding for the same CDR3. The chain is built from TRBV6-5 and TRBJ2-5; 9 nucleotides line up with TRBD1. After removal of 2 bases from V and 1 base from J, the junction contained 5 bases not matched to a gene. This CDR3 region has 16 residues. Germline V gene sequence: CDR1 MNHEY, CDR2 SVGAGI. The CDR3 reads CASSYRGQGPQETQYF. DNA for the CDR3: TGTGCCAGCAGTTACCGAGGACAGGGGCCCCAAGAGACCCAGTACTTC.

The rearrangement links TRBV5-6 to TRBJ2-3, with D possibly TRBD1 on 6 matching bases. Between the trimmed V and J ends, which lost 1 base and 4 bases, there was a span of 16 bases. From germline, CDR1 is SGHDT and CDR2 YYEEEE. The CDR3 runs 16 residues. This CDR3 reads CASSLSPGNRADTQYF. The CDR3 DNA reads TGTGCCAGCAGCTTGAGTCCAGGCAACAGGGCAGATACGCAGTATTTT.

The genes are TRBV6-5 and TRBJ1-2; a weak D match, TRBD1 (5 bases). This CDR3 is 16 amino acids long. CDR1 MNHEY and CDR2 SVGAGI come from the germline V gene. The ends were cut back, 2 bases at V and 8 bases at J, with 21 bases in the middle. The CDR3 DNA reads TGTGCCAGCAGTTACGCGGGGAGGGGTAGTCTGGGGGGCTACACCTTC. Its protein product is CASSYAGRGSLGGYTF.

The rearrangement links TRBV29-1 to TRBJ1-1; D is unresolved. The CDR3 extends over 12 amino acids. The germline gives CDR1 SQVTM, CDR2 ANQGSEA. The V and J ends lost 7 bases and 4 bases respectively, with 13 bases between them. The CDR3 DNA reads TGCAGCGGTACAAGGGAGTCCACTGAAGCTTTCTTT. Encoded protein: CSGTRESTEAFF.

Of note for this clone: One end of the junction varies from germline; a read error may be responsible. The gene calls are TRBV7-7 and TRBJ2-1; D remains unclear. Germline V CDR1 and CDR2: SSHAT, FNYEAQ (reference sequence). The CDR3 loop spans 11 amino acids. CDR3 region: CASSPLREQFF. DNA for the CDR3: TGTGCTAGCAGCCCTCTTCGTGAGCAGTTCTTC.